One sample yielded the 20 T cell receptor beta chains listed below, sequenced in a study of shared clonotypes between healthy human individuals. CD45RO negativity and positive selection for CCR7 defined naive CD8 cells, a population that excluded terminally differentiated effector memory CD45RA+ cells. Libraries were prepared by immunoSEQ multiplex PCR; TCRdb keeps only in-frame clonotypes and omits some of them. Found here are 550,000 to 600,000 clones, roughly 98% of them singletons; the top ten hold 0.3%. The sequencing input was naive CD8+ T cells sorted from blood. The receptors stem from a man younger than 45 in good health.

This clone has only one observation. The CDR3 loop reads CAISVPISGSSGNEQFF. Written as DNA, the CDR3 is TGTGCCATCAGTGTCCCTATTAGCGGCTCCAGTGGAAATGAGCAGTTCTTC. This rearrangement joins TRBV10-3 to TRBJ2-1; possible D gene TRBD2, 6 bases. Germline CDR1 and CDR2: ENHRY and SYGVKD. Trimming took off 4 bases at V and 7 bases at J, with 23 bases between the two ends. The CDR3 runs to 17 residues.

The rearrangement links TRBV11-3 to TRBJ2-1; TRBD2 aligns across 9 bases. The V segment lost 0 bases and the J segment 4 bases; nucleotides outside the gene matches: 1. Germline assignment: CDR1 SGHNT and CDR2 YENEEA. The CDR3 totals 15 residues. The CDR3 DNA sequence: TGTGCCAGCAGCTTAGAGCGGGAGGGATACAATGAGCAGTTCTTC. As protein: CASSLEREGYNEQFF.

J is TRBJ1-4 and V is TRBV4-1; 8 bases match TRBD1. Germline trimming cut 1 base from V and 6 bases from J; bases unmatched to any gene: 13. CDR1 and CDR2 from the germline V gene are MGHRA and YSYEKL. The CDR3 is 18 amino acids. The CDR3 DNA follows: TGCGCCAGCAGCCAAGTTGGGACAGGCGAACAAGGGGATGAAAAACTGTTTTTT. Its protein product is CASSQVGTGEQGDEKLFF.

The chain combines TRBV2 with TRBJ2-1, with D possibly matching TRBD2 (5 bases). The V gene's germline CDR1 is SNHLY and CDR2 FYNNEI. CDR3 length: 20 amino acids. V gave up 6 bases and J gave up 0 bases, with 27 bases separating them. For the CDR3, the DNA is TGTGCCAGCAGCGACCGGGGTGGCGCCCTAACCCCTGGCTCCTACAATGAGCAGTTCTTC. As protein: CASSDRGGALTPGSYNEQFF.

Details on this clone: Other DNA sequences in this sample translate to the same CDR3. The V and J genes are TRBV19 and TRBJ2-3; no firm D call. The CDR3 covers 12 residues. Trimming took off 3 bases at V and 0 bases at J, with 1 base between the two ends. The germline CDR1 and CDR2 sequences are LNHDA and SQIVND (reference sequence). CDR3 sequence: CASSISTDTQYF. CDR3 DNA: TGTGCCAGTAGTATCAGCACAGATACGCAGTATTTT.

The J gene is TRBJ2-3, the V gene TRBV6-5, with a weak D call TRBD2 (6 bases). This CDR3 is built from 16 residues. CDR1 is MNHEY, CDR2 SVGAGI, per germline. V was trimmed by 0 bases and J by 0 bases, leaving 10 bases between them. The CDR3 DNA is TGTGCCAGCAGTTACTCGGGACTTACTAGCACAGATACGCAGTATTTT. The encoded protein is CASSYSGLTSTDTQYF.

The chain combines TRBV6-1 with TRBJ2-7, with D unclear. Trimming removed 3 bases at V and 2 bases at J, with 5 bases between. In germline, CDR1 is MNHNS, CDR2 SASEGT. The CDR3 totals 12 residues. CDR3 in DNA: TGTGCCAGCAGTGATGTCACCTACGAGCAGTACTTC. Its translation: CASSDVTYEQYF.

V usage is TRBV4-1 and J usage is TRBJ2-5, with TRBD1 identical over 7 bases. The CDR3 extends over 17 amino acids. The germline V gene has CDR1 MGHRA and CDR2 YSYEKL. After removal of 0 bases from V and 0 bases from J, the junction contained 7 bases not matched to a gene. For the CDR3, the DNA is TGCGCCAGCAGCCAAGACGATCTACAGGGGAACCAAGAGACCCAGTACTTC. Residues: CASSQDDLQGNQETQYF.

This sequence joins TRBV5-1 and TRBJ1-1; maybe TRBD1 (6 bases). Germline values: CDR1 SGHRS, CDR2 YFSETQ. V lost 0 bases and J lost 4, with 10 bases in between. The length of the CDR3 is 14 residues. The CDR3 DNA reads TGCGCCAGCAGCTTGGGCGGGGGCATCACTGAAGCTTTCTTT. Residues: CASSLGGGITEAFF.

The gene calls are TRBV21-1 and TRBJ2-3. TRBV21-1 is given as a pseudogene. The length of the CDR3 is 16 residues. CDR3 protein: CASSLPGLAYTDTQYF. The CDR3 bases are TGTGCCAGCAGCCTCCCGGGGCTAGCCTACACAGATACGCAGTATTTT.

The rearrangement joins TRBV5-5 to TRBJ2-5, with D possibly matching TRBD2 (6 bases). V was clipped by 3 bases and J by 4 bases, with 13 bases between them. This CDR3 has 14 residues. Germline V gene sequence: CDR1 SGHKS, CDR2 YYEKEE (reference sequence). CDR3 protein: CASSSWAGGETQYF. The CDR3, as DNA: TGTGCCAGCAGCTCATGGGCCGGGGGAGAGACCCAGTACTTC. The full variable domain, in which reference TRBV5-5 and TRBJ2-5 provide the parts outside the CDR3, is DAGVTQSPTHLIKTRGQQVTLRCSPISGHKSVSWYQQVLGQGPQFIFQYYEKEERGRGNFPDRFSARQFPNYSSELNVNALLLGDSALYLCASSSWAGGETQYFGPGTRLLVL.

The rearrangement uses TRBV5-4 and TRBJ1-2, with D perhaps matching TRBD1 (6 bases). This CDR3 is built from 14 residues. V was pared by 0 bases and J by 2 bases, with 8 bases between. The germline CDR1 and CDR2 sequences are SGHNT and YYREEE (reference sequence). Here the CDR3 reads CASSLEQGNYGYTF. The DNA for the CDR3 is TGTGCCAGCAGCTTGGAACAGGGCAACTATGGCTACACCTTC.

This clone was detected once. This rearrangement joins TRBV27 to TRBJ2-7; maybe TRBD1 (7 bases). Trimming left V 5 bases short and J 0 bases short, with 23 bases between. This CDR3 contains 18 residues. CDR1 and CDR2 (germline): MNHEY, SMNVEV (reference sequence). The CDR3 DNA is TGTGCCAGCAGTGACAGGGCGGGGCGGAGGGGACCCTCCTACGAGCAGTACTTC. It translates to CASSDRAGRRGPSYEQYF.

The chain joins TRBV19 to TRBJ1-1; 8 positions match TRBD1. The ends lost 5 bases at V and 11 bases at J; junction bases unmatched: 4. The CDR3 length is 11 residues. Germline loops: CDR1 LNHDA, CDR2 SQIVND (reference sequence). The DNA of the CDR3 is TGTGCCAGTAGTTTCGGACAGGGCGCTTTCTTT. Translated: CASSFGQGAFF.

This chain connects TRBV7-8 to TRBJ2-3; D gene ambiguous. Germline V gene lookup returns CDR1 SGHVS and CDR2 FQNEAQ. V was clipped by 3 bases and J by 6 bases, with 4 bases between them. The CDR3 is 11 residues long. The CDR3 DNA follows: TGTGCCAGCAGCTTCCGCGATACGCAGTATTTT. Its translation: CASSFRDTQYF.

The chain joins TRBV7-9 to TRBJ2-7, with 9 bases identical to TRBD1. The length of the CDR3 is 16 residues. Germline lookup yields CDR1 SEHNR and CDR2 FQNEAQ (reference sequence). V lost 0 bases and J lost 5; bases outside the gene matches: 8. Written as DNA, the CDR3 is TGTGCCAGCAGCTTAGCAATCGGGACAGGGAGCCACGAGCAGTACTTC. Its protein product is CASSLAIGTGSHEQYF.

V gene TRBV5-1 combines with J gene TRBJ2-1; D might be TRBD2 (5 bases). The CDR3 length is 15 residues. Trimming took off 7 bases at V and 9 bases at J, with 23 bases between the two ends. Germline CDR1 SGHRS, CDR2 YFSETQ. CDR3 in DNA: TGCGCCAGCTTCCCCTCGGAGGTATCCCCTATTGAGCAGTTCTTC. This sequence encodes CASFPSEVSPIEQFF.

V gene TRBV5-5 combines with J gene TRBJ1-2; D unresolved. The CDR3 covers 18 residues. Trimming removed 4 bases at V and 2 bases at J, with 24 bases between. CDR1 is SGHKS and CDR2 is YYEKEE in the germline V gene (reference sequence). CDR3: CASSRAAALVPGNYGYTF. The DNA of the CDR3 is TGTGCCAGCAGCCGGGCGGCTGCCCTGGTCCCGGGAAACTATGGCTACACCTTC.

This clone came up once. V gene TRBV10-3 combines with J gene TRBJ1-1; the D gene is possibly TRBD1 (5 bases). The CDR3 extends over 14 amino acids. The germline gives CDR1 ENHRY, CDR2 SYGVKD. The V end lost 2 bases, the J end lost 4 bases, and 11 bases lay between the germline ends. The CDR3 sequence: CAISEPPGGTEAFF. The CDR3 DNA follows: TGTGCCATCAGTGAGCCCCCGGGGGGCACTGAAGCTTTCTTT.

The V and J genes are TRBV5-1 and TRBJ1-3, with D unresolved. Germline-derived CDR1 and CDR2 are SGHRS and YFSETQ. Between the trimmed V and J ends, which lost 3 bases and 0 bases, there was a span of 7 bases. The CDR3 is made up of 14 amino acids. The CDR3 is CASSSRTSGNTIYF. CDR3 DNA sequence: TGCGCCAGCAGCTCGCGGACCTCTGGAAACACCATATATTTT.